The TCR beta chain described here comes from a study of T cells in Graves' hyperthyroidism and ophthalmopathy. TCR beta CDR3 region amplification was performed from RNA transcripts. A first-round RT-PCR of the TCR CDR3 used the HTBI primer set. TCRdb redid the calling of the multiplex PCR reads with MiXCR, one entry per CDR3 protein. The sample comprises under 400,000 distinct CDR3 sequences, around a fifth of which are singletons, and around half rests with the top ten. Germline-derived CDR1 and CDR2 are SGHNT and YENEEA. This CDR3 contains 11 residues. The germline V and J ends were trimmed by 2 bases and 6 bases, with 5 bases remaining between them.

Sequenced input: blood. This sequence originates from a woman aged 50 to 60 with Graves' hyperthyroidism. The chain employs TRBV11-3 and TRBJ2-7; D gene uncertain. In DNA, the CDR3 is TGTGCCAGCAGCTTATTAAGCGAGCAGTACTTC. Translation gives CASSLLSEQYF.